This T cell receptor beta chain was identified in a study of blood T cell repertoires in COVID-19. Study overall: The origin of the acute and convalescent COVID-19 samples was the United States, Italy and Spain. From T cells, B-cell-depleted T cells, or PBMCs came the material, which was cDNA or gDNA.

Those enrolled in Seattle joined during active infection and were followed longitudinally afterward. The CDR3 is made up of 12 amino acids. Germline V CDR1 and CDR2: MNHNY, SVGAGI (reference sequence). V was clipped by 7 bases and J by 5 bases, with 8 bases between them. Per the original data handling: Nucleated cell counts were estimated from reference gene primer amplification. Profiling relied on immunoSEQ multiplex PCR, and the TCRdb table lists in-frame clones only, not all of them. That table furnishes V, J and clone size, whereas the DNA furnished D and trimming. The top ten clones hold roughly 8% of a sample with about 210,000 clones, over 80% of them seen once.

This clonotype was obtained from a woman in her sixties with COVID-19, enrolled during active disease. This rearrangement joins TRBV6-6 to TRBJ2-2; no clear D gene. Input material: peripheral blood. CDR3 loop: CASKTRTGELFF. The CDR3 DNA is TGTGCCAGCAAAACGCGGACCGGGGAGCTGTTTTTT.